This TCR beta chain appears in the sequencing data of a study of T cell responses to AZD1222 COVID-19 vaccine. Study overall: Second doses were pooled across both intervals (about 4 or about 12 weeks). General study findings and limits: Scientists sampled the repertoires only once the peak T cell response had passed. Most donors were white British, females outnumbered males, and clonal diversity was possibly underestimated.

Sequenced by immunoSEQ multiplex PCR; TCRdb stores in-frame clones only, minus some. This sample has 130,000 to 150,000 clones, with about 90% found just once. The CDR3 is made up of 19 amino acids. J was trimmed by 1 base and V by 1 base; bases with no gene match: 10. Germline CDR1 is SGHTA and CDR2 is FQGNSA. Notes on this clone: Its antigen remains unidentified.

This receptor was obtained from an adult in good health. The sequenced sample was peripheral blood, obtained on day 0 of AZD1222 vaccination. The rearrangement joins TRBV7-2 to TRBJ2-1; 10 bases align to TRBD2. CDR3 DNA: TGTGCCAGCAGCTTAGGGCTAGCGGGAGTATTTAGGTCCTACAATGAGCAGTTCTTC. This codes for CASSLGLAGVFRSYNEQFF.